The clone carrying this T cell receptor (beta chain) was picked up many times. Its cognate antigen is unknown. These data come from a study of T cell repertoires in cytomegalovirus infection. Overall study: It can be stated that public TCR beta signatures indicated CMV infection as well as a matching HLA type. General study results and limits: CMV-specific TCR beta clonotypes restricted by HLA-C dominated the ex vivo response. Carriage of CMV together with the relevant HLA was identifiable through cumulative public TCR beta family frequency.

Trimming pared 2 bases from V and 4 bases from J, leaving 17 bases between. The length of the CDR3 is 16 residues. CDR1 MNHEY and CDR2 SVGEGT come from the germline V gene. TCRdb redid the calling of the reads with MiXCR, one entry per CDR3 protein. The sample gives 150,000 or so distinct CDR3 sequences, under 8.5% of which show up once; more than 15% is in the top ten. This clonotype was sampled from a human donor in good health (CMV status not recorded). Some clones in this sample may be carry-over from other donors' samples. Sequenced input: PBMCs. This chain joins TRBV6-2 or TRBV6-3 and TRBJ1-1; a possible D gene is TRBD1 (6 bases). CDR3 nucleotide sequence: TGTGCCAGCAGTTACGAATGGCAGGGGAGTTCCACTGAAGCTTTCTTT. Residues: CASSYEWQGSSTEAFF.